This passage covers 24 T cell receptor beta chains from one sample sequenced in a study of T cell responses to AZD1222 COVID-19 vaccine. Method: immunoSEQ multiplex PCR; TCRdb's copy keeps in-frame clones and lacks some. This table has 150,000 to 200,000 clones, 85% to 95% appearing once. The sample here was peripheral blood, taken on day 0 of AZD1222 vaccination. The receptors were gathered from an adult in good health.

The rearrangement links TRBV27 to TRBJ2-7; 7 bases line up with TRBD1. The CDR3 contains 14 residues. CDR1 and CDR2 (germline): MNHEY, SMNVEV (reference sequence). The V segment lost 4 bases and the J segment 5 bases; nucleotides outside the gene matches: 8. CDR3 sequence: CASSYLRDRHEQYF. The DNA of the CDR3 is TGTGCCAGCAGTTATCTCCGGGACAGACACGAGCAGTACTTC.

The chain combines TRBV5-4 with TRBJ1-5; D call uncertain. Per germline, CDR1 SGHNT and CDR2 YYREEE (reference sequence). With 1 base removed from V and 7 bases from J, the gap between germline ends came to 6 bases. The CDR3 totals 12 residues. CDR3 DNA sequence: TGTGCCAGCAGCTTGCACGGCCAGCCCCAGCATTTT. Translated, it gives CASSLHGQPQHF.

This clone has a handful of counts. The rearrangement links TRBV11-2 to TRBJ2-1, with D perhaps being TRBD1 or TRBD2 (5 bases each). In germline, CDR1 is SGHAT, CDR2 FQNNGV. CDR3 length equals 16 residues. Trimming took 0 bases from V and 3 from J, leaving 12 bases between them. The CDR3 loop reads CASSLDGTVRYNEQFF. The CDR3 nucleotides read TGTGCCAGCAGCTTAGACGGGACGGTACGCTACAATGAGCAGTTCTTC.

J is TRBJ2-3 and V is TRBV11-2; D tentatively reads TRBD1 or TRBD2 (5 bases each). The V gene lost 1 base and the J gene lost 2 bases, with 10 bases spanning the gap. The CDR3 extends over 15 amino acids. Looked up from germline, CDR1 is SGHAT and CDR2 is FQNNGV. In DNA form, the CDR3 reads TGTGCCAGCAGCTTAGTGGTCGGGACCACAGATACGCAGTATTTT. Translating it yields CASSLVVGTTDTQYF.

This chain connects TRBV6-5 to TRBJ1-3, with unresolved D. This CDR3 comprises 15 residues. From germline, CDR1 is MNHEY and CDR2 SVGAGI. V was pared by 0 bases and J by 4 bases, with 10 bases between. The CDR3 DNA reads TGTGCCAGCAGTTACTCGGCTCTTTTAGGAAACACCATATATTTT. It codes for CASSYSALLGNTIYF.

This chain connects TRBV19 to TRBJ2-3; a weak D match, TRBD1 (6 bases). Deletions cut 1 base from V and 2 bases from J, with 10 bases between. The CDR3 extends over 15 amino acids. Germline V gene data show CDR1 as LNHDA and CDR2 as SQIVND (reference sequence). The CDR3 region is CASSIGDILTDTQYF. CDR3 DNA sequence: TGTGCCAGTAGTATAGGGGACATTCTCACAGATACGCAGTATTTT.

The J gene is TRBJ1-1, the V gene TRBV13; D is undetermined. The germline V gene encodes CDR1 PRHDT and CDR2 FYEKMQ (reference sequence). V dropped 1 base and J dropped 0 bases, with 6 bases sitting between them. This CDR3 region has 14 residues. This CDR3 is CASSLAYMNTEAFF. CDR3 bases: TGTGCCAGCAGCTTAGCATACATGAACACTGAAGCTTTCTTT.

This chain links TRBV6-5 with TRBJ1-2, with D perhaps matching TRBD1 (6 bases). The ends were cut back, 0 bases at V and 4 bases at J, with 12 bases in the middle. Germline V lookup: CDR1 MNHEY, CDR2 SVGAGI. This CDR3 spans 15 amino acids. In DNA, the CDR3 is TGTGCCAGCAGTTACTCGATGGGGGGCGGCTATGGCTACACCTTC. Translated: CASSYSMGGGYGYTF.

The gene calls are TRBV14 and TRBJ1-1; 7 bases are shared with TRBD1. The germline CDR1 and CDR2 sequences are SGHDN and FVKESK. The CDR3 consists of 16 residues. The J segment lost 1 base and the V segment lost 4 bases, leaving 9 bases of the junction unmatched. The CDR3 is CASSRVTTGRNTEAFF. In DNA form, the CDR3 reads TGTGCCAGCAGCCGGGTTACGACAGGGAGGAACACTGAAGCTTTCTTT. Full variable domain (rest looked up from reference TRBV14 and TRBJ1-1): EAGVTQFPSHSVIEKGQTVTLRCDPISGHDNLYWYRRVMGKEIKFLLHFVKESKQDESGMPNNRFLAERTGGTYSTLKVQPAELEDSGVYFCASSRVTTGRNTEAFFGQGTRLTVV.

The CDR3 protein is CASSQSGDSPLHF. The CDR3 DNA reads as TGTGCCAGCAGCCAGTCAGGCGATTCACCCCTCCACTTT. V is TRBV14 and J is TRBJ1-6; D is unresolved. From germline, CDR1 is SGHDN and CDR2 FVKESK. The germline V and J ends were trimmed by 3 bases and 8 bases, with 8 bases remaining between them. The CDR3 has 13 residues.

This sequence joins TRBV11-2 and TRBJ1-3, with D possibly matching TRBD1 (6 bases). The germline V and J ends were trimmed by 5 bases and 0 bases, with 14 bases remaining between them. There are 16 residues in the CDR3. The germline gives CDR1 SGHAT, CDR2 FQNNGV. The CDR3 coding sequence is TGTGCCAGCAGCACCCCGGGACATTTCTCTGGAAACACCATATATTTT. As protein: CASSTPGHFSGNTIYF.

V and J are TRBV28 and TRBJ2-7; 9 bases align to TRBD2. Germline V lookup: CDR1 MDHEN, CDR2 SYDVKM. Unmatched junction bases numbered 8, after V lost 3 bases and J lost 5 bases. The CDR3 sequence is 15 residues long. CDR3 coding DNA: TGTGCCAGCAGTTTCTTTGCGGGAGGGGTCCACGAGCAGTACTTC. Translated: CASSFFAGGVHEQYF.

CDR3: CASRKNRDSTDTQYF. The CDR3 DNA is TGTGCCAGTAGAAAAAACCGGGACTCCACAGATACGCAGTATTTT. This sequence joins TRBV19 and TRBJ2-3; D possibly corresponds to TRBD2 (6 bases). The V gene's germline CDR1 is LNHDA and CDR2 SQIVND (reference sequence). With 6 bases removed from V and 2 bases from J, the gap between germline ends came to 15 bases. The CDR3 consists of 15 residues.

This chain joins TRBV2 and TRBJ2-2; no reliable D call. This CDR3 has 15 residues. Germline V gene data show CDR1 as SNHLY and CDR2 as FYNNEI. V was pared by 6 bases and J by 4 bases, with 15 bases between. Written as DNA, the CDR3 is TGTGCCAGCAGCGGGCTTCCAGACGGCACCGGGGAGCTGTTTTTT. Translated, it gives CASSGLPDGTGELFF.

The CDR3 here is CASSEQGRSDGYTF. Written as DNA, the CDR3 is TGTGCCAGCAGCGAACAGGGTAGATCGGACGGCTACACCTTC. The genes are TRBV3-1 (or the pseudogene TRBV3-2) and TRBJ1-2; a weak D match, TRBD1 (6 bases). CDR3 length: 14 amino acids. Trimming took off 5 bases at V and 8 bases at J, with 18 bases between the two ends. CDR1 is LGHDT, CDR2 YNNKEL, per germline (reference sequence).

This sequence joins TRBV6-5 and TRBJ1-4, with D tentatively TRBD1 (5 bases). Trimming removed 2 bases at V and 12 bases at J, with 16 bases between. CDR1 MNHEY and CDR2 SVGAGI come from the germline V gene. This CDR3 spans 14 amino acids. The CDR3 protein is CASSYDLTVLELFF. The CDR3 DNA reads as TGTGCCAGCAGTTACGACCTGACAGTTCTCGAACTGTTTTTT.

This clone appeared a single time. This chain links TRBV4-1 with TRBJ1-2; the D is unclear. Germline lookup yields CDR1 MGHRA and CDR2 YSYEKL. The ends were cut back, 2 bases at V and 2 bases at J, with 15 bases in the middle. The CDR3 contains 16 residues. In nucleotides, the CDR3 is TGCGCCAGCAGCCAATCCCGCCGCGACGGAAACTATGGCTACACCTTC. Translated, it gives CASSQSRRDGNYGYTF.

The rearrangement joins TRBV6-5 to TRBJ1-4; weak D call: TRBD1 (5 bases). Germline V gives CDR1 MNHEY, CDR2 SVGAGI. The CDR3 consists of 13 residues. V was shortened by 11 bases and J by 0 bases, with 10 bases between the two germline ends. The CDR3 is CAVAGTTNEKLFF. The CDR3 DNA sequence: TGTGCCGTCGCAGGGACAACTAATGAAAAACTGTTTTTT.

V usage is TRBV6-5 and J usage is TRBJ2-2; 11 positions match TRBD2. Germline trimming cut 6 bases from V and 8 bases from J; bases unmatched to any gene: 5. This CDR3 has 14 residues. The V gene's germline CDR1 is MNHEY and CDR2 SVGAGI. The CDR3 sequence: CASRLAGVAGELFF. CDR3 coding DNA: TGTGCCAGCAGACTAGCGGGAGTAGCTGGGGAGCTGTTTTTT.

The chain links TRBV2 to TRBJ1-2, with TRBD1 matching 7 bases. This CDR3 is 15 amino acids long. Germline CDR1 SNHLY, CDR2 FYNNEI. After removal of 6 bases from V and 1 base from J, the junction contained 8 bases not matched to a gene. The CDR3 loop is CASRLSTGLNYGYTF. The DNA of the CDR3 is TGTGCCAGCAGGCTATCGACAGGGCTTAACTATGGCTACACCTTC. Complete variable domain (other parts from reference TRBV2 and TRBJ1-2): EPEVTQTPSHQVTQMGQEVILRCVPISNHLYFYWYRQILGQKVEFLVSFYNNEISEKSEIFDDQFSVERPDGSNFTLKIRSTKLEDSAMYFCASRLSTGLNYGYTFGSGTRLTVV.

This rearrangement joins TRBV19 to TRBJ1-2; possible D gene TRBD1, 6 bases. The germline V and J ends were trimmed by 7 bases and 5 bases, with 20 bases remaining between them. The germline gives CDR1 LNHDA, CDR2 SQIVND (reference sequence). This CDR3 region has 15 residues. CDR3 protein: CASMGGADKSYGYTF. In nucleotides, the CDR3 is TGTGCCAGTATGGGGGGGGCCGATAAGTCGTATGGCTACACCTTC.

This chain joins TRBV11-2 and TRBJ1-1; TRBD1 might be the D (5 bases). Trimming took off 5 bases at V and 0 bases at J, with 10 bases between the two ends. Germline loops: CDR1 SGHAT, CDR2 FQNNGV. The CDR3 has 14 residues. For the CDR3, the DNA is TGTGCCAGCAGCACCAGACAGATGAACACTGAAGCTTTCTTT. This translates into CASSTRQMNTEAFF.

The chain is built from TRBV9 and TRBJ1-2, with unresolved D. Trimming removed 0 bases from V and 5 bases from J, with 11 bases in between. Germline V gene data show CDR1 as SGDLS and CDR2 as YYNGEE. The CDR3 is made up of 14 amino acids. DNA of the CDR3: TGTGCCAGCAGCGTAGATCAAACGGGGTATGGCTACACCTTC. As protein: CASSVDQTGYGYTF.

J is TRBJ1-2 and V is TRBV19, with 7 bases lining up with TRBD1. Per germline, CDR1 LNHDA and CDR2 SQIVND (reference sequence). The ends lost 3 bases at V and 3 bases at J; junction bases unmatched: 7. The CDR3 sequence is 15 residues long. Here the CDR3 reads CASSIKWTGYYGYTF. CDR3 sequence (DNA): TGTGCCAGTAGTATCAAATGGACAGGCTACTATGGCTACACCTTC.